The T cell receptor (beta chain) described here comes from a study of shared clonotypes between healthy human individuals. Across the whole study: Per donor, CD8 memory used one plate, CD8 naive used two, CD4 memory used three and CD4 naive used three.

V was shortened by 3 bases and J by 8 bases, with 17 bases between the two germline ends. This CDR3 contains 15 residues. Germline V gene data show CDR1 as SEHNR and CDR2 as FQNEAQ (reference sequence). Sequencing used immunoSEQ multiplex PCR; TCRdb keeps in-frame clones, though not all of them. The sample has about 2.4 million clones; 80% to 95% are singletons. What was sequenced was naive CD4+ T cells from PBMCs. Documented subset: CD45RA+ positively selected. The TCR was taken from a young man in good health. Some clones in this sample may be carry-over from other donors' samples. This chain joins TRBV7-9 and TRBJ2-1; D unclear. The CDR3 sequence is CASSFYVLKSHEQFF. The CDR3 region has the DNA TGTGCCAGCAGCTTTTACGTACTAAAGTCTCATGAGCAGTTCTTC. The complete variable domain, with remaining parts taken from reference TRBV7-9 and TRBJ2-1, reads DTGVSQNPRHKITKRGQNVTFRCDPISEHNRLYWYRQTLGQGPEFLTYFQNEAQLEKSRLLSDRFSAERPKGSFSTLEIQRTEQGDSAMYLCASSFYVLKSHEQFFGPGTRLTVL.